This TCR beta chain was sequenced for a study of shared T cell receptors in the human thymus. TCRdb's table, derived via immunoSEQ multiplex PCR, lists solely in-frame clones and lacks some. Among fewer than 700,000 clones listed, 85% to 90% were seen once. Trimming removed 4 bases at V and 5 bases at J, with 18 bases between. This CDR3 has 15 residues. Germline V gene lookup returns CDR1 SGHVS and CDR2 FQNEAQ. This sample was also put to use in a study of human thymus T cells. According to that study: Overlap was high between thymic repertoires from unrelated individuals, as reported in related research.

Sequenced sample: thymocytes. The chain joins TRBV7-8 to TRBJ2-7; a possible D gene is TRBD1 (7 bases). The sequence came from a boy under three years old with a congenital heart defect. CDR3 DNA: TGTGCCAGCAGCTCCCCCCGGACCAGGGGGGACGAGCAGTACTTC. Its protein is CASSSPRTRGDEQYF.